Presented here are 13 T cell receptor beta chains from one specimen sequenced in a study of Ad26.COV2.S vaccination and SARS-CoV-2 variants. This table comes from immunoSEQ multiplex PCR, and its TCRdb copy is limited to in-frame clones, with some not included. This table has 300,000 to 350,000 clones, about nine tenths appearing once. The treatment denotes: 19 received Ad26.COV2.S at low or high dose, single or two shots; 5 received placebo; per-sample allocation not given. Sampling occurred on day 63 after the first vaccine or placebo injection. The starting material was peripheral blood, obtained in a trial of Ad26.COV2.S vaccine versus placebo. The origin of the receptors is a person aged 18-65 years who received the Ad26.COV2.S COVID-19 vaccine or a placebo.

The CDR3 DNA is TGTGCCAGCAGCTTTCAAGGGCAGCCCCAGCATTTT. Translated, it gives CASSFQGQPQHF. The genes are TRBV5-4 and TRBJ1-5; no clear D gene. V gave up 2 bases and J gave up 7 bases, with 7 bases separating them. The V gene's germline CDR1 is SGHNT and CDR2 YYREEE (reference sequence). This CDR3 is built from 12 residues.

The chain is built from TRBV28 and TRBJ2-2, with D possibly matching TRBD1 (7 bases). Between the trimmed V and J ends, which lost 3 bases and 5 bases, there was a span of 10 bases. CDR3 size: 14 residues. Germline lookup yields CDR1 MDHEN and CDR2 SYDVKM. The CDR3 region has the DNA TGTGCCAGCAGTTTGCCAGGGGGGACCGGGGAGCTGTTTTTT. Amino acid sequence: CASSLPGGTGELFF. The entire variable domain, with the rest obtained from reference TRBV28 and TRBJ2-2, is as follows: DVKVTQSSRYLVKRTGEKVFLECVQDMDHENMFWYRQDPGLGLRLIYFSYDVKMKEKGDIPEGYSVSREKKERFSLILESASTNQTSMYLCASSLPGGTGELFFGEGSRLTVL.

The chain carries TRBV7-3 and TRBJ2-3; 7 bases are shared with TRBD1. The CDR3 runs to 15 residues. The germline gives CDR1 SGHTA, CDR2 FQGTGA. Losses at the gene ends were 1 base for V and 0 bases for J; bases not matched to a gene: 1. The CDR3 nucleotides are TGTGCCAGCAGCTTAAGGGGACAGAGCACAGATACGCAGTATTTT. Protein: CASSLRGQSTDTQYF.

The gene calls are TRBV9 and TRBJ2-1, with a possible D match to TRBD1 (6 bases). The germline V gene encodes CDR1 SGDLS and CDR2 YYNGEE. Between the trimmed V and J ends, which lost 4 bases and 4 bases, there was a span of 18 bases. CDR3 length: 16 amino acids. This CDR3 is CASSPRQVIRYNEQFF. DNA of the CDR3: TGTGCCAGCAGCCCAAGACAGGTTATCAGGTACAATGAGCAGTTCTTC. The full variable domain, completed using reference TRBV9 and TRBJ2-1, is DSGVTQTPKHLITATGQRVTLRCSPRSGDLSVYWYQQSLDQGLQFLIQYYNGEERAKGNILERFSAQQFPDLHSELNLSSLELGDSALYFCASSPRQVIRYNEQFFGPGTRLTVL.

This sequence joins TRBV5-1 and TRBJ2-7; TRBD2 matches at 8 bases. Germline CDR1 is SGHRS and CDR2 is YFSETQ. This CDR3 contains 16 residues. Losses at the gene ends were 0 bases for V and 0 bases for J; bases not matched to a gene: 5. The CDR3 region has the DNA TGCGCCAGCAGCTTGGTCGGGGGGGACGGCTCCTACGAGCAGTACTTC. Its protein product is CASSLVGGDGSYEQYF.

CDR3 DNA sequence: TGTGCCAGCAGCCAAGATATCAGGGGGCCGTACAATGAGCAGTTCTTC. This translates into CASSQDIRGPYNEQFF. The V gene is TRBV14, the J gene TRBJ2-1, with TRBD1 matching over 8 bases. Germline V lookup: CDR1 SGHDN, CDR2 FVKESK. The CDR3 runs to 16 residues. The V segment lost 0 bases and the J segment 4 bases; nucleotides outside the gene matches: 5.

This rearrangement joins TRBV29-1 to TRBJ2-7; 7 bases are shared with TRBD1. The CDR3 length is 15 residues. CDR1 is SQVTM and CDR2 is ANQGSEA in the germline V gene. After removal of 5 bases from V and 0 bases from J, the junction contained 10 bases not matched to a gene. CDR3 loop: CSVFLSHRGSYEQYF. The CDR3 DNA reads TGCAGCGTTTTTCTAAGCCACAGGGGCTCCTACGAGCAGTACTTC.

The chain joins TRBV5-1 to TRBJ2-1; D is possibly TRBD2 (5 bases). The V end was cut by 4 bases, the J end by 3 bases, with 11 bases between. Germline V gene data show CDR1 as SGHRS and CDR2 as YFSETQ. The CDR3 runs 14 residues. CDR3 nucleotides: TGCGCCAGCAGCCAGTCTGGACTCTACAATGAGCAGTTCTTC. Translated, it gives CASSQSGLYNEQFF.

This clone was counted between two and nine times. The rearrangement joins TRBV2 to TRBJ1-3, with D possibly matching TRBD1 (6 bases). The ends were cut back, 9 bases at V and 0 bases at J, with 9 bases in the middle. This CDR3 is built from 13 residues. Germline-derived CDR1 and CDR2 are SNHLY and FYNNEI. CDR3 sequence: CARTGDSGNTIYF. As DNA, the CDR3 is TGTGCCAGGACAGGCGACTCTGGAAACACCATATATTTT. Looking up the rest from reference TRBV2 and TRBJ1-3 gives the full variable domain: EPEVTQTPSHQVTQMGQEVILRCVPISNHLYFYWYRQILGQKVEFLVSFYNNEISEKSEIFDDQFSVERPDGSNFTLKIRSTKLEDSAMYFCARTGDSGNTIYFGEGSWLTVV.

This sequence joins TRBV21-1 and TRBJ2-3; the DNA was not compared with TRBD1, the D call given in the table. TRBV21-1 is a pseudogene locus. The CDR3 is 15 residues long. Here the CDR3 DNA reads TGTGCCAGCAGCAAAGGTACAAGTTCCACAGATACGCAGTATTTT. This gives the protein CASSKGTSSTDTQYF.

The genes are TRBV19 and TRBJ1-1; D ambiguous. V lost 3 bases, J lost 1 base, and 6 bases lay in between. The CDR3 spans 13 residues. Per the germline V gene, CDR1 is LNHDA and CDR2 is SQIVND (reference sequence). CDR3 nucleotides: TGTGCCAGTAGTATGGGAGCGAACACTGAAGCTTTCTTT. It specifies CASSMGANTEAFF.

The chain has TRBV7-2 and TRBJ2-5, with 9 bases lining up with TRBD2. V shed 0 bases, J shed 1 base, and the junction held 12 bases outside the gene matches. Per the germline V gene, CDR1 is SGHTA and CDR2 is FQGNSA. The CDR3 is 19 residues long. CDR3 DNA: TGTGCCAGCAGCTTAGCCCCTAGCGGGACACGAACTTTCCAAGAGACCCAGTACTTC. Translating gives CASSLAPSGTRTFQETQYF. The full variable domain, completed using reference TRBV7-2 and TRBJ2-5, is GAGVSQSPSNKVTEKGKDVELRCDPISGHTALYWYRQSLGQGLEFLIYFQGNSAPDKSGLPSDRFSAERTGGSVSTLTIQRTQQEDSAVYLCASSLAPSGTRTFQETQYFGPGTRLLVL.

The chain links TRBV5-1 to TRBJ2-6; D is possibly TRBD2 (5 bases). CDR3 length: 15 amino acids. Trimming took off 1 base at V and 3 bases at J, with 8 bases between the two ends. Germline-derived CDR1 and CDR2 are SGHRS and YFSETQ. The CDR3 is CASSLKRVGANVLTF. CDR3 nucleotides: TGCGCCAGCAGCTTGAAGAGGGTTGGGGCCAACGTCCTGACTTTC.